This TCR beta chain appears in the sequencing data of a study of T cell responses to AZD1222 COVID-19 vaccine. Broader study findings: Spike regions recognized by vaccine-associated CD4 TCRs spanned the protein, led by 160-218 and 743-854.

The V gene lost 3 bases and the J gene lost 6 bases, with 9 bases spanning the gap. The CDR3 extends over 13 amino acids. CDR1 is LNHDA, CDR2 SQIVND, per germline (reference sequence). TCRdb's table, derived via immunoSEQ multiplex PCR, lists solely in-frame clones and lacks some. Here the sample spans around 65,000 clones, over 75% being singletons. As to this clone: Its antigen is unknown.

Source: peripheral blood, taken 28 days after the second AZD1222 dose. This TCR was sampled from an adult who received the AZD1222 COVID-19 vaccine. The chain employs TRBV19 and TRBJ2-1; D gene uncertain. DNA for the CDR3: TGTGCCAGTAGTATCTCTAGGATCAATGAGCAGTTCTTC. As protein: CASSISRINEQFF.